The 16 T cell receptor beta chains given below trace back to one sample, sequenced in a study of early T cells in non-severe SARS-CoV-2 infection (dated by TCRdb to the early 2020s). The library was obtained by 5' RACE. TCRdb shows the sequencer as NextSeq 500. Using fastp at Q25 and MiXCR, TCRdb reprocessed the public reads and kept productive beta chains. Merged by CDR3 protein, the rows form single entries marked with the most common genes and DNA. The sample profile shows about 77,000 distinct CDR3 sequences; about 15% of them were found once. The ten largest clones capture roughly 3% of the sample. Sequenced: whole blood. The receptors here all came from an adult who was a healthcare worker with PCR-confirmed SARS-CoV-2 infection or an uninfected control (not recorded which).

This clonotype was found a few times. The genes are TRBV6-5 and TRBJ2-4, with unresolved D. This CDR3 is built from 16 residues. The germline gives CDR1 MNHEY, CDR2 SVGAGI. Trimming left V 0 bases short and J 0 bases short, with 9 bases between. The CDR3 bases are TGTGCCAGCAGTTACTCCTCAGACTTAGCCAAAAACATTCAGTACTTC. It is translated as CASSYSSDLAKNIQYF.

V is TRBV12-3 or TRBV12-4 and J is TRBJ1-5; D remains ambiguous. The V gene lost 3 bases and the J gene lost 4 bases, with 10 bases spanning the gap. The CDR3 consists of 14 residues. CDR3 region: CASSFSGSNQPQHF. CDR3 in DNA: TGTGCCAGCAGTTTCTCGGGCAGTAATCAGCCCCAGCATTTT.

This clonotype occurred a few times. An end of the junction does not agree with germline; a read error may underlie this. V and J are TRBV28 and TRBJ2-2; D not resolved. Germline V gene sequence: CDR1 MDHEN, CDR2 SYDVKM. The length of the CDR3 is 11 residues. CDR3: CASSSPNRVLF. The DNA for the CDR3 is TGTGCCAGCAGTTCGCCCAACCGGGTCCTCTTT.

This clonotype occurred many times. The CDR3 DNA reads TGTGCCAGCAGTTTGATCGCCGGACTAGCGGGAGGGAGGGAGAATGAGCAGTTCTTC. It specifies CASSLIAGLAGGRENEQFF. The chain has TRBV12-3 or TRBV12-4 and TRBJ2-1; 15 bases agree with TRBD2. The CDR3 totals 19 residues. The V and J ends lost 3 bases and 7 bases, in that order; junction bases with no gene match: 13.

This clonotype was counted only a few times. This chain connects TRBV12-3 or TRBV12-4 to TRBJ2-7; TRBD2 matches 10 bases. V was pared by 3 bases and J by 3 bases, with 14 bases of the junction left unmatched. CDR3 length: 18 residues. The CDR3 bases are TGTGCCAGCAGTTTCGCGGCTAGCGGGAGTAAGGGGCACTACGAGCAGTACTTC. Its translation is CASSFAASGSKGHYEQYF.

V is TRBV7-3 and J is TRBJ1-1; D not certain. V was clipped by 2 bases and J by 5 bases, with 24 bases between them. Germline CDR1 and CDR2: SGHTA and FQGTGA. CDR3 length: 18 amino acids. In nucleotides, the CDR3 is TGTGCCAGCAGCTTAGAGGGATCATTCCGGATCGCGGGGACTGAAGCTTTCTTT. Amino acids: CASSLEGSFRIAGTEAFF.

The J gene is TRBJ1-2, the V gene TRBV20-1; D is unresolved. The ends were cut back, 0 bases at V and 1 base at J, with 6 bases in the middle. The germline V gene has CDR1 DFQATT and CDR2 SNEGSKA (reference sequence). This CDR3 is 13 amino acids long. The CDR3 sequence is CSAREESNYGYTF. CDR3 in DNA: TGCAGTGCTAGAGAAGAGAGTAACTATGGCTACACCTTC.

The chain has TRBV12-3 or TRBV12-4 and TRBJ1-2; 7 bases line up with TRBD1. This CDR3 is 18 amino acids long. V shed 6 bases and J 0 bases; nucleotides not matched to a gene: 16. For the CDR3, the DNA is TGTGCCAGCAGACTCGAACAGGGGAAAGCTCAAGCTAACTATGGCTACACCTTC. It codes for CASRLEQGKAQANYGYTF.

This sequence joins TRBV12-3 or TRBV12-4 and TRBJ2-7; D perhaps matches TRBD2 (7 bases). Trimming cost V 6 bases and J 5 bases, with 17 bases left between them. The CDR3 is 14 residues long. CDR3 protein: CASREAGALHEQYF. Here the CDR3 DNA reads TGTGCCAGCAGGGAGGCGGGGGCCTTACACGAGCAGTACTTC.

The genes are TRBV18 and TRBJ2-1; D possibly corresponds to TRBD2 (6 bases). The V gene's germline CDR1 is KGHSH and CDR2 LQKENI. The length of the CDR3 is 19 residues. V was clipped by 0 bases and J by 3 bases, with 21 bases between them. CDR3 sequence (DNA): TGTGCCAGCTCACCACCGATTGGGATTTCGCGGGACGTCTACAATGAGCAGTTCTTC. Protein sequence: CASSPPIGISRDVYNEQFF. Full variable domain (remainder filled in from reference TRBV18 and TRBJ2-1): NAGVMQNPRHLVRRRGQEARLRCSPMKGHSHVYWYRQLPEEGLKFMVYLQKENIIDESGMPKERFSAEFPKEGPSILRIQQVVRGDSAAYFCASSPPIGISRDVYNEQFFGPGTRLTVL.

This clonotype came up a few times. The gene calls are TRBV20-1 and TRBJ2-3; 8 bases fit TRBD2. Trimming removed 0 bases from V and 1 base from J; junction bases left unmatched: 3. Looked up from germline, CDR1 is DFQATT and CDR2 is SNEGSKA (reference sequence). The CDR3 totals 15 residues. The CDR3 region is CSARDTSGRTDTQYF. The DNA of the CDR3 is TGCAGTGCTAGAGATACTAGCGGACGCACAGATACGCAGTATTTT.

There are a few counts of this clonotype. The CDR3 DNA reads TGTGCCAGCCTACCCAGACCACAGGCCCCTAATGAGCAGTACTTC. As protein: CASLPRPQAPNEQYF. This rearrangement joins TRBV11-2 to TRBJ2-7, with D perhaps matching TRBD1 (5 bases). CDR1 is SGHAT and CDR2 is FQNNGV in the germline V gene. Trimming took 8 bases from V and 7 from J, leaving 24 bases between them. The CDR3 contains 15 residues.

This clonotype showed up many times. The V gene is TRBV6-5, the J gene TRBJ2-4, with 11 bases matching TRBD2. Looked up from germline, CDR1 is MNHEY and CDR2 is SVGAGI. This CDR3 spans 19 amino acids. Unmatched junction bases numbered 9, after V lost 2 bases and J lost 0 bases. DNA for the CDR3: TGTGCCAGCAGTTACGCTTTAGCGGGAGGGCGGGTAGCCAAAAACATTCAGTACTTC. Translation gives CASSYALAGGRVAKNIQYF.

This clonotype was recorded a few times. This chain links TRBV10-1 with TRBJ2-5, with TRBD1 as a possible D gene (5 bases). CDR1 WNHNN and CDR2 SYGVQD come from the germline V gene (reference sequence). The CDR3 spans 14 residues. The germline V and J ends were trimmed by 0 bases and 6 bases, with 11 bases remaining between them. The CDR3 region has the DNA TGCGCCAGCAGTGAGTCCAGGGTTGGGAAGACCCAGTACTTC. Amino acids: CASSESRVGKTQYF.

This clonotype has more than one count but fewer than ten. The CDR3 carries no conserved terminal phenylalanine or tryptophan, so it likely arises from a read error. Because the CDR3's place on the DNA is in doubt, the DNA is left out and the CDR3 is given as listed by TCRdb. The rearrangement links TRBV6-6 to TRBJ2-5; the D call of TRBD1 is as the table states it, not checked on the DNA. Germline V gene data show CDR1 as MNHNY and CDR2 as SVGAGI (reference sequence). The CDR3 totals 12 residues, both ends included. CDR3 region: CASSYAGQGGLI.

The chain's CDR3 is CASSYGTGGGYTF. CDR3 bases: TGTGCCAGCAGCTACGGGACAGGGGGTGGCTACACCTTC. The chain couples TRBV7-8 to TRBJ1-2; 11 bases agree with TRBD1. The V and J ends lost 4 bases and 7 bases, in that order; junction bases with no gene match: 2. The CDR3 consists of 13 residues. Per germline, CDR1 SGHVS and CDR2 FQNEAQ. Full variable domain (remainder filled in from reference TRBV7-8 and TRBJ1-2): GAGVSQSPRYKVAKRGQDVALRCDPISGHVSLFWYQQALGQGPEFLTYFQNEAQLDKSGLPSDRFFAERPEGSVSTLKIQRTQQEDSAVYLCASSYGTGGGYTFGSGTRLTVV.